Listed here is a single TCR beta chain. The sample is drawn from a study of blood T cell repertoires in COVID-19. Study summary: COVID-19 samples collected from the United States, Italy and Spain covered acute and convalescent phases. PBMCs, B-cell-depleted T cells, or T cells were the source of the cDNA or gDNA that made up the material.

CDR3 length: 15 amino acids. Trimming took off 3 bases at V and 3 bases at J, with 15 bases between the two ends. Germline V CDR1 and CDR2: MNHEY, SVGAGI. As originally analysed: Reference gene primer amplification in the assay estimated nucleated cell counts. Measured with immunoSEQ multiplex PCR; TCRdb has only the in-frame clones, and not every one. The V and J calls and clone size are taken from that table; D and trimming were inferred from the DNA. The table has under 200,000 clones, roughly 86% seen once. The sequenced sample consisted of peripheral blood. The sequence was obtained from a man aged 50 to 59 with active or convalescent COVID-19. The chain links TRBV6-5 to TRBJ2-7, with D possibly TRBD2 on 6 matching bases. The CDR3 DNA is TGTGCCAGCAGTTATTTCGGGAGCCCCGTCTACGAGCAGTACTTC. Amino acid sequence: CASSYFGSPVYEQYF.